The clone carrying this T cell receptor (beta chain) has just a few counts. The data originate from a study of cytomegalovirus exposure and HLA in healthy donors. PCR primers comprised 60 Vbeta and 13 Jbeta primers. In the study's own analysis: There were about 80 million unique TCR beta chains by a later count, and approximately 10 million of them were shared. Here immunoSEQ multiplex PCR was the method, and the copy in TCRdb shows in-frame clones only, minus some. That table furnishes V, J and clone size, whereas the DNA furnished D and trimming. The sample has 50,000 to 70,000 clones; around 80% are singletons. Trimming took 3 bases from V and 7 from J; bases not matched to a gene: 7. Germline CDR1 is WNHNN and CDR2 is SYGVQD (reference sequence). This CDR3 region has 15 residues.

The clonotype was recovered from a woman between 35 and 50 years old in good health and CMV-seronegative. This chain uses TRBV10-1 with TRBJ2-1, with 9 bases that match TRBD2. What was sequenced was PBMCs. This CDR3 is CASSDTAGGPNEQFF. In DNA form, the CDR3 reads TGCGCCAGCAGTGATACGGCGGGAGGGCCTAATGAGCAGTTCTTC.